A single sample gave rise to the 2 T cell receptor beta chains below, sequenced in a study of cytomegalovirus exposure and HLA in healthy donors. Repertoires were generated with immunoSEQ multiplex PCR, while TCRdb's copy carries only in-frame clones and drops some. The sample consists of roughly 150,000 clones, around four fifths of them appearing once. The material sequenced was PBMCs. Receptors originate from a man aged 25-45 years in good health and CMV-seropositive.

This clone was detected only once. The rearrangement uses TRBV4-2 and TRBJ1-6; the D gene is possibly TRBD1 (6 bases). The V gene's germline CDR1 is LGHNA and CDR2 YNFKEQ. The CDR3 spans 21 residues. V dropped 0 bases and J dropped 0 bases, with 21 bases sitting between them. The CDR3 nucleotides are TGTGCCAGCAGCCAAGATGACCACTTGCGGGGGGCCAGCTCCTATAATTCACCCCTCCACTTT. Translation: CASSQDDHLRGASSYNSPLHF.

The chain has TRBV15 and TRBJ2-7; possible D gene TRBD2, 5 bases. The CDR3 contains 14 residues. V lost 5 bases and J lost 5, with 16 bases in between. Germline V gene sequence: CDR1 LNHNV, CDR2 YYDKDF (reference sequence). The DNA for the CDR3 is TGTGCCACCAGCGCCTTCGGGCCCGGGGACGAGCAGTACTTC. Protein sequence: CATSAFGPGDEQYF. Full variable domain (missing parts from reference TRBV15 and TRBJ2-7): DAMVIQNPRYQVTQFGKPVTLSCSQTLNHNVMYWYQQKSSQAPKLLFHYYDKDFNNEADTPDNFQSRRPNTSFCFLDIRSPGLGDTAMYLCATSAFGPGDEQYFGPGTRLTVT.